A selection of T cell receptor beta chains follows, all from one sample in a study of blood T cell repertoires in COVID-19. The protocol was immunoSEQ multiplex PCR, while the TCRdb copy is restricted to in-frame clones and leaves out a portion. Of over 250,000 clones detected, around nine tenths appear once; the ten largest clones hold around a tenth. Sequences were obtained from peripheral blood. These receptors all come from a man aged 40-49 years who had recovered from COVID-19. Each CDR3 is given with its conserved first and last residue. The D gene is left open where the match is weak. Only some rows state a clone size, as once, few, many or a class for expanded clones.

TRBV30	TRBJ1-1	-	-	CAWSVWGVQNTEAFF	TGTGCCTGGAGTGTATGGGGCGTCCAGAACACTGAAGCTTTCTTT
TRBV6-2/TRBV6-3	TRBJ2-2	-	-	CASSTGQGYTGELFF	TGTGCCAGCAGTACCGGCCAGGGGTACACCGGGGAGCTGTTTTTT
TRBV6-4	TRBJ2-2	-	TRBD2	CASSKETSGSGELFF	TGTGCCAGCTCTAAGGAGACTAGCGGGTCCGGGGAGCTGTTTTTT
TRBV27	TRBJ2-3	-	TRBD2	CASSPPLAGGTDTQYF	TGTGCCAGCAGTCCCCCCCTAGCGGGGGGGACAGATACGCAGTATTTT
TRBV5-4	TRBJ2-7	-	-	CASSAPGQIYEQYF	TGTGCCAGCAGCGCACCGGGACAAATCTACGAGCAGTACTTC
TRBV11-1	TRBJ1-6	-	-	CASSEDGGVSLHF	TGTGCCAGCAGTGAGGACGGAGGGGTATCCCTCCACTTT
TRBV24-1	TRBJ2-3	-	TRBD1	CATSERQGFTQYF	TGTGCCACCAGTGAACGACAGGGTTTTACGCAGTATTTT
TRBV27	TRBJ2-2	once	TRBD2	CASSLAGGYTGELFF	TGTGCCAGCAGTTTAGCGGGGGGATACACCGGGGAGCTGTTTTTT
TRBV14	TRBJ2-1	-	-	CASSRGTNNEQFF	TGTGCCAGCAGCCGAGGGACAAACAATGAGCAGTTCTTC
TRBV2	TRBJ2-3	-	TRBD2	CASSARLAGADTQYF	TGTGCCAGCAGTGCGAGGCTAGCGGGGGCAGATACGCAGTATTTT
TRBV25-1	TRBJ2-1	-	-	CASSESGQINEQFF	TGTGCCAGCAGTGAATCCGGACAGATCAATGAGCAGTTCTTC
TRBV7-8	TRBJ2-7	-	-	CASSLAISGSYEQYF	TGTGCCAGCAGCTTAGCGATTAGCGGCTCCTACGAGCAGTACTTC
TRBV6-2/TRBV6-3	TRBJ2-1	-	TRBD2	CASSGLAGGGLFF	TGTGCCAGCAGCGGACTAGCGGGGGGGGGTCTGTTCTTC
TRBV7-9	TRBJ1-1	once	TRBD1	CASSALQGAWAEAFF	TGTGCCAGCAGCGCCCTCCAGGGGGCGTGGGCTGAAGCTTTCTTT
TRBV6-5	TRBJ1-2	-	-	CASRRREVPGSGYTF	TGTGCCAGCAGGCGAAGGGAGGTCCCAGGTAGTGGCTACACCTTC
TRBV15	TRBJ2-3	-	-	CATSRHTRVASPTDTQYF	TGTGCCACCAGCAGACACACCCGGGTGGCGAGCCCCACAGATACGCAGTATTTT
TRBV5-4	TRBJ2-2	once	TRBD1	CASRDSQGGELFF	TGTGCCAGCCGGGACAGCCAAGGCGGGGAGCTGTTTTTT
TRBV7-9	TRBJ2-7	-	TRBD2	CASSAKLAGARSYEQYF	TGTGCCAGCAGCGCGAAACTAGCGGGGGCCCGTTCCTACGAGCAGTACTTC
TRBV11-3	TRBJ2-7	-	TRBD1	CASSSKDRGYEQYF	TGTGCCAGCAGCTCTAAGGACAGGGGCTACGAGCAGTACTTC
TRBV5-1	TRBJ2-2	-	TRBD2	CASSIRPGLAGGPSRTGELFF	TGCGCCAGCAGCATACGTCCGGGACTAGCGGGAGGGCCGTCGCGGACCGGGGAGCTGTTTTTT
TRBV13	TRBJ2-1	-	-	CASSHNNEQFF	TGTGCCAGCAGCCACAACAATGAGCAGTTCTTC
TRBV11-2	TRBJ1-4	-	TRBD1	CASSPTGRDEKLFF	TGTGCCAGCAGTCCGACAGGGCGGGATGAAAAACTGTTTTTT
TRBV4-3	TRBJ2-5	once	TRBD1	CASSHNRGQKTQYF	TGCGCCAGCAGCCATAACAGGGGCCAAAAGACCCAGTACTTC
TRBV28	TRBJ1-2	-	-	CASSTPTGTGNYGYTF	TGTGCCAGCAGTACACCAACAGGGACGGGAAACTATGGCTACACCTTC
TRBV2	TRBJ2-1	-	-	CASTSDYPEQFF	TGTGCCAGCACATCGGACTACCCTGAGCAGTTCTTC
TRBV7-9	TRBJ2-1	once	-	CASSLVSGTGHNEQFF	TGTGCCAGCAGCTTAGTTTCCGGGACTGGACACAATGAGCAGTTCTTC
TRBV7-2	TRBJ2-1	-	-	CASSFYPRLAGVNNEQFF	TGTGCCAGCAGCTTTTATCCCAGACTAGCAGGGGTGAACAATGAGCAGTTCTTC
TRBV5-1	TRBJ2-1	once	-	CASSLYGEWAPGQFF	TGCGCCAGCAGCTTGTATGGGGAGTGGGCCCCAGGGCAGTTCTTC
TRBV7-9	TRBJ1-2	-	-	CVVTGGGSNYGYTF	TGTGTCGTAACCGGCGGGGGCAGTAACTATGGCTACACCTTC
TRBV19	TRBJ2-7	-	TRBD2	CASSLSGSSHYEQYF	TGTGCCAGTAGTCTTAGCGGGAGTTCCCACTACGAGCAGTACTTC
TRBV11-3	TRBJ2-2	-	-	CASSLVGRSGELFF	TGTGCCAGCAGCTTAGTTGGGCGTTCCGGGGAGCTGTTTTTT
TRBV7-6	TRBJ1-4	-	-	CASSLDVPGGGSEKLFF	TGTGCCAGCAGCTTAGACGTTCCGGGGGGCGGGAGTGAAAAACTGTTTTTT
TRBV3-1/TRBV3-2	TRBJ2-3	-	TRBD2	CASGEGRGTDTQYF	TGTGCCAGTGGGGAGGGACGCGGCACAGATACGCAGTATTTT